These 9 T cell receptor beta chains share one sample of origin, sequenced in a study of T-cell reconstitution after alpha-beta-depleted transplantation in children (dated by TCRdb to the mid-2010s). Receptor amplification or capture employed PCR. Sequencer: Illumina HiSeq 2500. TCR libraries were prepared with molecular barcoding, using unique molecular identifiers to normalize TCRbeta repertoire quantification. The public sequencing data were trimmed at Q25 with fastp and processed into clonotypes with MiXCR by TCRdb, which kept only in-frame beta chains. One record per CDR3 amino acid sequence lists the most common genes and DNA. This sample comprises about 610,000 distinct CDR3 sequences, roughly a tenth of them detected only once. Of the sample, about 4% falls within the top ten clones. Source: PBMCs from the stem cell graft donor, taken from the stem cell graft. Receptors were obtained from a human donor who donated a stem cell graft to a child with acute myeloid leukemia.

The chain employs TRBV5-1 and TRBJ2-4, with D perhaps TRBD2 (6 bases). Germline-derived CDR1 and CDR2 are SGHRS and YFSETQ. The CDR3 totals 16 residues. The V gene lost 4 bases and the J gene lost 2 bases, with 16 bases spanning the gap. In DNA form, the CDR3 reads TGCGCCAGCAGCCAAGACGTGGGGGGTTCCAAAAACATTCAGTACTTC. It translates to CASSQDVGGSKNIQYF.

This clonotype was observed a few times. The J gene is TRBJ2-5, the V gene TRBV20-1, with 12 bases aligning to TRBD2. V was pared by 2 bases and J by 4 bases, with 5 bases of the junction left unmatched. CDR1 and CDR2 (germline): DFQATT, SNEGSKA (reference sequence). CDR3 size: 15 residues. The DNA for the CDR3 is TGCAGTGCTAGACGACTAGCGGGAGATGGAGAGACCCAGTACTTC. Translated, it gives CSARRLAGDGETQYF.

This clonotype has ten or more counts. The junction shows a germline mismatch at one end, possibly a read error. This sequence joins TRBV29-1 and TRBJ2-5; D is perhaps TRBD2 (6 bases). Germline V gives CDR1 SQVTM, CDR2 ANQGSEA. The CDR3 has 12 residues. The CDR3 here is CSVDKGTGARFF. Written as DNA, the CDR3 is TGCAGCGTTGATAAGGGGACGGGAGCCCGTTTCTTC.

This clonotype has a count of ten or more. V is TRBV29-1 and J is TRBJ2-1; 8 nucleotides match TRBD1. CDR1 is SQVTM and CDR2 is ANQGSEA in the germline V gene. With 4 bases clipped from V and 6 bases from J, the junction kept 2 bases outside the gene matches. CDR3 length equals 12 residues. The CDR3 region has the DNA TGCAGCGTTGCCGGACAGGGCAATGAGCAGTTCTTC. It encodes CSVAGQGNEQFF.

This clonotype was detected a few times. The chain links TRBV12-3 or TRBV12-4 to TRBJ2-5, with D tentatively TRBD2 (5 bases). The CDR3 sequence is 13 residues long. The V end was cut by 4 bases, the J end by 2 bases, with 8 bases between. CDR3 coding DNA: TGTGCCAGCAGTTGGACTCTACAAGAGACCCAGTACTTC. The encoded protein is CASSWTLQETQYF.

This clonotype was recorded a few times. The CDR3 DNA follows: TGCAGTGCTAGAGAACCCGGGTTTAGCGGGAGCTACGAGCAGTACTTC. Protein product: CSAREPGFSGSYEQYF. The chain has TRBV20-1 and TRBJ2-7, with 9 nucleotides matching TRBD2. CDR1 is DFQATT and CDR2 is SNEGSKA in the germline V gene (reference sequence). Trimming at V came to 0 bases and at J to 3 bases, leaving 9 bases not matched to a gene. The CDR3 has 16 residues.

This clonotype showed up many times. The chain employs TRBV29-1 and TRBJ1-2, with TRBD1 matching over 8 bases. There are 14 residues in the CDR3. V dropped 3 bases and J dropped 4; count of bases not matched to a gene: 7. Per germline, CDR1 SQVTM and CDR2 ANQGSEA. CDR3 loop: CSVDTGQGGYGYTF. The CDR3 coding sequence is TGCAGCGTTGATACTGGACAGGGAGGCTATGGCTACACCTTC.

The chain carries TRBV5-1 and TRBJ2-1; possibly TRBD1 for D (6 bases). This CDR3 spans 16 amino acids. Trimming took 5 bases from V and 2 from J, leaving 17 bases between them. Germline V gene lookup returns CDR1 SGHRS and CDR2 YFSETQ. CDR3 residues: CASRPTGQSTYNEQFF. The CDR3 nucleotides read TGCGCCAGCAGGCCCACAGGGCAGTCAACCTACAATGAGCAGTTCTTC.

This clonotype has only a few counts. This chain uses TRBV3-1 with TRBJ2-7; 8 bases align to TRBD1. The CDR3 is 14 amino acids. CDR1 LGHDT and CDR2 YNNKEL come from the germline V gene (reference sequence). After removal of 1 base from V and 6 bases from J, the junction contained 5 bases not matched to a gene. Here the CDR3 DNA reads TGTGCCAGCAGCCAAGTTGCACAGGGGGGCGAGCAGTACTTC. Translated, it gives CASSQVAQGGEQYF.